The 14 T cell receptor beta chains presented below share a single source sample, sequenced in a study of blood T cell repertoires in COVID-19. Clones were read by immunoSEQ multiplex PCR, and TCRdb kept only the in-frame ones, dropping some. The table has about 340,000 clones, around four fifths seen once. Sequencing used peripheral blood. The receptor source for this set is a man aged 25 to 45 with active or convalescent COVID-19.

The chain recombines TRBV7-9 with TRBJ2-1; D is possibly TRBD2 (5 bases). Trimming left V 5 bases short and J 1 base short, with 9 bases between. Germline V gene sequence: CDR1 SEHNR, CDR2 FQNEAQ (reference sequence). The CDR3 covers 14 residues. The CDR3 region is CASSTGYSYNEQFF. Here the CDR3 DNA reads TGTGCCAGCAGCACGGGGTATTCCTACAATGAGCAGTTCTTC. The full variable domain, in which reference TRBV7-9 and TRBJ2-1 provide the parts outside the CDR3, is DTGVSQNPRHKITKRGQNVTFRCDPISEHNRLYWYRQTLGQGPEFLTYFQNEAQLEKSRLLSDRFSAERPKGSFSTLEIQRTEQGDSAMYLCASSTGYSYNEQFFGPGTRLTVL.

The chain is built from TRBV4-2 and TRBJ1-1; TRBD1 is a possible D gene (6 bases). Germline V gives CDR1 LGHNA, CDR2 YNFKEQ. This CDR3 spans 17 amino acids. The V end was cut by 0 bases, the J end by 1 base, with 15 bases between. As DNA, the CDR3 is TGTGCCAGCAGCCAAGATCCCGTCCTACAGGGGAACACTGAAGCTTTCTTT. Its protein product is CASSQDPVLQGNTEAFF.

This rearrangement joins TRBV19 to TRBJ2-7; a weak D match, TRBD1 (6 bases). The CDR3 is 15 amino acids. Germline CDR1 is LNHDA and CDR2 is SQIVND (reference sequence). Trimming pared 5 bases from V and 4 bases from J, leaving 18 bases between. CDR3: CASSPAEAGAYEQYF. CDR3 nucleotides: TGTGCCAGTAGTCCCGCCGAGGCAGGGGCGTACGAGCAGTACTTC.

The chain links TRBV7-3 to TRBJ2-7; the match to TRBD1 covers 11 bases. Unmatched junction bases numbered 17, after V lost 5 bases and J lost 2 bases. The germline V gene encodes CDR1 SGHTA and CDR2 FQGTGA. This CDR3 is 19 amino acids long. The CDR3 nucleotides read TGTGCCAGCAGCCCACCGCGGACAGGGGGCCCTTACGATGCCTACGAGCAGTACTTC. It specifies CASSPPRTGGPYDAYEQYF.

For the CDR3, the DNA is TGTGCCAGCAGTGAACGACTAGACGTAGGCACCGGGGAGCTGTTTTTT. Amino acid sequence: CASSERLDVGTGELFF. This chain joins TRBV2 and TRBJ2-2; D may be TRBD2 (6 bases). The CDR3 loop spans 16 amino acids. Germline CDR1 SNHLY, CDR2 FYNNEI. V shed 2 bases and J shed 4 bases, with 14 bases lying between them. The variable domain in full, with the rest retrieved from reference TRBV2 and TRBJ2-2, is EPEVTQTPSHQVTQMGQEVILRCVPISNHLYFYWYRQILGQKVEFLVSFYNNEISEKSEIFDDQFSVERPDGSNFTLKIRSTKLEDSAMYFCASSERLDVGTGELFFGEGSRLTVL.

This clone was observed a single time. The chain has TRBV11-2 and TRBJ2-7; D remains unclear. This CDR3 has 14 residues. Germline CDR1 and CDR2: SGHAT and FQNNGV. Trimming cost V 0 bases and J 6 bases, with 12 bases left between them. CDR3: CASSLEYATSEQYF. CDR3 sequence (DNA): TGTGCCAGCAGCTTAGAGTACGCGACTTCCGAGCAGTACTTC. The full variable domain, rest sourced from reference TRBV11-2 and TRBJ2-7, is EAGVAQSPRYKIIEKRQSVAFWCNPISGHATLYWYQQILGQGPKLLIQFQNNGVVDDSQLPKDRFSAERLKGVDSTLKIQPAKLEDSAVYLCASSLEYATSEQYFGPGTRLTVT.

This clone showed up just a few times. The chain couples TRBV6-2 or TRBV6-3 to TRBJ2-2; 7 bases map to TRBD2. CDR3 length: 15 amino acids. The trim removed 6 bases at V and 7 bases at J, leaving 11 bases unmatched. Germline V gene data show CDR1 as MNHEY and CDR2 as SVGEGT. This CDR3 reads CASSDPRAGDGELFF. The CDR3, as DNA: TGTGCCAGCAGCGATCCGAGGGCGGGAGACGGGGAGCTGTTTTTT.

The genes are TRBV3-1 (or the pseudogene TRBV3-2) and TRBJ2-1, with a weak D call TRBD2 (6 bases). Germline V gene lookup returns CDR1 LGHDT and CDR2 YNNKEL (reference sequence). Trimming stripped 3 bases from V and 5 bases from J, with 11 bases between. This CDR3 region has 14 residues. This chain's CDR3 is CASSQGGANNEQFF. Written as DNA, the CDR3 is TGTGCCAGCAGCCAGGGCGGGGCCAACAATGAGCAGTTCTTC.

This sequence joins TRBV7-9 and TRBJ2-5; tentatively, D is TRBD2 (5 bases). V was trimmed by 4 bases and J by 3 bases, leaving 21 bases between them. The CDR3 has 17 amino acids. Germline lookup yields CDR1 SEHNR and CDR2 FQNEAQ (reference sequence). CDR3: CASSSSAGIGFEETQYF. The CDR3 region has the DNA TGTGCCAGCAGCTCGTCCGCGGGTATAGGGTTTGAAGAGACCCAGTACTTC.

This clone turned up a few times. The chain uses TRBV14 and TRBJ2-7, with TRBD1 as a possible D gene (5 bases). Germline V CDR1 and CDR2: SGHDN, FVKESK. CDR3 size: 15 residues. Deletions cut 0 bases from V and 3 bases from J, with 12 bases between. The CDR3 bases are TGTGCCAGCAGCCAAGATTATTTAGGGGACTACGAGCAGTACTTC. It encodes CASSQDYLGDYEQYF. Full variable domain (rest looked up from reference TRBV14 and TRBJ2-7): EAGVTQFPSHSVIEKGQTVTLRCDPISGHDNLYWYRRVMGKEIKFLLHFVKESKQDESGMPNNRFLAERTGGTYSTLKVQPAELEDSGVYFCASSQDYLGDYEQYFGPGTRLTVT.

The chain uses TRBV7-2 and TRBJ1-6; D ambiguous. The V and J ends lost 5 bases and 7 bases respectively, with 9 bases between them. CDR1 SGHTA and CDR2 FQGNSA come from the germline V gene. The CDR3 is 13 residues long. CDR3 amino acids: CASSAEPNSPLHF. The DNA of the CDR3 is TGTGCCAGCAGCGCGGAGCCAAATTCACCCCTCCACTTT. Together with reference TRBV7-2 and TRBJ1-6, the CDR3 gives the full variable domain: GAGVSQSPSNKVTEKGKDVELRCDPISGHTALYWYRQSLGQGLEFLIYFQGNSAPDKSGLPSDRFSAERTGGSVSTLTIQRTQQEDSAVYLCASSAEPNSPLHFGNGTRLTVT.

V gene TRBV4-3 combines with J gene TRBJ1-2, with D tentatively TRBD1 (6 bases). CDR1 and CDR2 from the germline V gene are LGHNA and YSLEER. The CDR3 contains 15 residues. Trimming removed 0 bases at V and 0 bases at J, with 8 bases between. The DNA for the CDR3 is TGCGCCAGCAGCCAAGAGGGGGCAGCTAACTATGGCTACACCTTC. Its translation is CASSQEGAANYGYTF.

This clone was detected only a few times. This chain uses TRBV9 with TRBJ1-2; 8 bases are a match to TRBD1. Germline CDR1 is SGDLS and CDR2 is YYNGEE. Trimming took 0 bases from V and 1 from J; bases not matched to a gene: 5. The CDR3 totals 16 residues. CDR3 bases: TGTGCCAGCAGCGTAGGAGCAGGGGGCCTTAACTATGGCTACACCTTC. This sequence encodes CASSVGAGGLNYGYTF.

This clone was recorded only once. This sequence joins TRBV7-2 and TRBJ2-7; no definite D call. This CDR3 spans 14 amino acids. Germline V gene data show CDR1 as SGHTA and CDR2 as FQGNSA. V was pared by 2 bases and J by 3 bases, with 11 bases between. Here the CDR3 DNA reads TGTGCCAGCAGCTTATCCAGCACGGGCTACGAGCAGTACTTC. Amino acid sequence: CASSLSSTGYEQYF.